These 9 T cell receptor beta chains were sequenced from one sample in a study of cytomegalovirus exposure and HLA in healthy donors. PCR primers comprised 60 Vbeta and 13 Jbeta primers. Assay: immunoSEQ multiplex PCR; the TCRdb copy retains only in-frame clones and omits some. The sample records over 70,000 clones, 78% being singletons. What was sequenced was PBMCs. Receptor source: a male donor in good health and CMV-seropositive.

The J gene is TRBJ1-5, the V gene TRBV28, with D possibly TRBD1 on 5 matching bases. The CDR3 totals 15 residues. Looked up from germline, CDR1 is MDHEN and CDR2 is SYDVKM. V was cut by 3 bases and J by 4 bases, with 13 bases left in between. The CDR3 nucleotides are TGTGCCAGCAGTTTCCAGGACAACACTAATCAGCCCCAGCATTTT. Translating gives CASSFQDNTNQPQHF.

The CDR3 DNA sequence: TGTGCCAGCAGCACCGACCCCCGGAGCGGGAGTAAAGATACGCAGTATTTT. It is translated as CASSTDPRSGSKDTQYF. The rearrangement links TRBV7-9 to TRBJ2-3, with 8 bases identical to TRBD2. Germline V CDR1 and CDR2: SEHNR, FQNEAQ (reference sequence). V gave up 5 bases and J gave up 5 bases; unmatched junction bases: 15. The CDR3 runs to 17 residues. The full variable domain, completed using reference TRBV7-9 and TRBJ2-3, is DTGVSQNPRHKITKRGQNVTFRCDPISEHNRLYWYRQTLGQGPEFLTYFQNEAQLEKSRLLSDRFSAERPKGSFSTLEIQRTEQGDSAMYLCASSTDPRSGSKDTQYFGPGTRLTVL.

As DNA, the CDR3 is TGTGCCAGCAGTCCACAGGGGCGCTACGAGCAGTACTTC. Its translation: CASSPQGRYEQYF. The V call is TRBV28, the J call TRBJ2-7; 7 nucleotides match TRBD1. CDR3 length equals 13 residues. V was clipped by 5 bases and J by 3 bases; unmatched bases: 4. CDR1 MDHEN and CDR2 SYDVKM come from the germline V gene.

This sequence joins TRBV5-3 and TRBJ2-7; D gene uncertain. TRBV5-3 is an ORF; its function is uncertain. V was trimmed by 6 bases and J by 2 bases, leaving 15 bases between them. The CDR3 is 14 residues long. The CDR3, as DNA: TGTGCCAGAACTGGCGCTAGTCCGACCTACGAGCAGTACTTC. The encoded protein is CARTGASPTYEQYF.

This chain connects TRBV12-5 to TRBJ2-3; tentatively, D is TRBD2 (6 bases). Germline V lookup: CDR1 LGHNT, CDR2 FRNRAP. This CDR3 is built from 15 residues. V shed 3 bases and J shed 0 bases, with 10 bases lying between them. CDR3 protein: CASGFDGRSTDTQYF. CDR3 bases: TGTGCTAGTGGTTTTGACGGGAGAAGCACAGATACGCAGTATTTT.

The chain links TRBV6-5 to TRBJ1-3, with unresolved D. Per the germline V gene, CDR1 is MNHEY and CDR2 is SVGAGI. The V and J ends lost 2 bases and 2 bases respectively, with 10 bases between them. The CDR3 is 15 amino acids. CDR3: CASSYHGKAGNTIYF. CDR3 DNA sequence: TGTGCCAGCAGTTACCACGGGAAAGCTGGAAACACCATATATTTT.

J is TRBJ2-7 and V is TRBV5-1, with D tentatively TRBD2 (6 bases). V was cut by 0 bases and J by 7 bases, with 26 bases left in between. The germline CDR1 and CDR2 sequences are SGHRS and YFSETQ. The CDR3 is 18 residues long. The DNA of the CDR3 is TGCGCCAGCAGCTTGGCGACGGTAATTACTAGCCCCTTCGCGGAGCAGTACTTC. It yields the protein CASSLATVITSPFAEQYF.

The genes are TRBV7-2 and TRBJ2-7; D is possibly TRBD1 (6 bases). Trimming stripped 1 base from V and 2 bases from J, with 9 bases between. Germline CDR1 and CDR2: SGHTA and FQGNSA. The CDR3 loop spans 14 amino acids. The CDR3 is CASSLVTGPYEQYF. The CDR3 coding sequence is TGTGCCAGCAGCTTAGTCACAGGGCCCTACGAGCAGTACTTC.

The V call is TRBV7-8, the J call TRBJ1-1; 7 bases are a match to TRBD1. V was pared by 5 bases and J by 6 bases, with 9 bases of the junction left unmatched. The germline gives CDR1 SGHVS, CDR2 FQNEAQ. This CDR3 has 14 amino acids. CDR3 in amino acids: CASSRPGQWAEAFF. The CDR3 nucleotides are TGTGCCAGCAGCAGACCGGGACAGTGGGCTGAAGCTTTCTTT.